This TCR beta chain is drawn from a study of regulatory T cells in long-lasting Graves disease. Many counts were recorded for this clonotype. Its target is not known. Construction of the TCR beta libraries employed iRepertoire HTBI primers in conjunction with Arm-PCR of CDR3 regions. TCRdb re-called the multiplex PCR reads through MiXCR, storing one row per CDR3 protein. The sample consists of roughly 500,000 distinct CDR3 sequences, 12% to 15% of them appearing once. Study observations and caveats: TRBV28, TRBJ1-2 and TRBJ2-5 were favored in persistent disease.

This CDR3 has 13 residues. Germline loops: CDR1 MDHEN, CDR2 SYDVKM. Trimming pared 7 bases from V and 6 bases from J, leaving 12 bases between. Time point meaning: newly diagnosed GD, antithyroid drugs for less than 3 months. PBMCs provided the RNA from which the TCR library was made. The collection involved drawing around 10 milliliters of peripheral blood into EDTA tubes. This sample was also put to use in a study of T cells in Graves' hyperthyroidism and ophthalmopathy. That source reports: HTBI primers were the set used in a first-round RT-PCR of the TCR CDR3. The majority of expanded thyroid clonotypes above 0.001 also appeared in blood.

The source was peripheral blood mononuclear cells (PBMCs), collected at new diagnosis, from a patient treated with antithyroid drugs. The sequence was collected from a woman aged 50 to 60 with Graves disease. The genes are TRBV28 and TRBJ1-4; D is possibly TRBD1 (5 bases). The CDR3 protein is CASMWVGDEKLFF. The CDR3 DNA follows: TGTGCCAGCATGTGGGTGGGGGATGAAAAACTGTTTTTT.